This TCR beta chain was sequenced during a study of blood T cell repertoires in COVID-19. Whole-study context: COVID-19 samples collected from the United States, Italy and Spain covered acute and convalescent phases. T cells, B-cell-depleted T cells, or PBMCs supplied cDNA or gDNA.

As processed by the authors: From reference gene primer amplification, estimates of nucleated cell counts were derived. Libraries were prepared by immunoSEQ multiplex PCR; TCRdb keeps only in-frame clonotypes and omits some of them. The V and J calls and the clone size are those of that table, but D and trimming were determined from the DNA. Found here are 59,000 or so clones, 80% of them singletons; the top ten hold approximately 7.2%. V lost 4 bases, J lost 5 bases, and 9 bases stayed unmatched. This CDR3 is built from 16 residues. CDR1 and CDR2 from the germline V gene are SGHKS and YYEKEE (reference sequence).

This TCR was recovered from a man aged 55 to 70 with acute or convalescent COVID-19. What was sequenced was peripheral blood. This chain joins TRBV5-5 and TRBJ2-2, with TRBD1 identical over 9 bases. CDR3 in DNA: TGTGCCAGCAGCCCCGGGGGACAGGGAAGGACCGGGGAGCTGTTTTTT. Protein sequence: CASSPGGQGRTGELFF. Full variable domain (outside the CDR3, taken from reference TRBV5-5 and TRBJ2-2): DAGVTQSPTHLIKTRGQQVTLRCSPISGHKSVSWYQQVLGQGPQFIFQYYEKEERGRGNFPDRFSARQFPNYSSELNVNALLLGDSALYLCASSPGGQGRTGELFFGEGSRLTVL.